These 23 T cell receptor beta chains were all obtained from the same sample, sequenced in a study of monozygotic twins with inflammatory bowel disease. Each CDR3 protein gets one entry in TCRdb, which reprocessed the 5' RACE reads and gives no DNA. The sample has about 330,000 distinct CDR3 sequences, and its top ten clones hold around 2%. The sequenced sample consisted of blood. Every receptor here comes from a human donor with ulcerative colitis or Crohn's disease, or a healthy co-twin of an affected twin (not recorded which).

This chain connects TRBV4-1 to TRBJ2-1; as DNA is missing, the TRBD1 call by TCRdb cannot be tested. Germline CDR1 MGHRA, CDR2 YSYEKL. The CDR3 covers 21 residues. The CDR3 sequence is CASSQNTPGQGAGNLYNEQFF.

The chain joins TRBV29-1 to TRBJ1-2; TCRdb gives TRBD1 as the D gene, but with no DNA this cannot be confirmed. CDR3 length: 15 residues. CDR1 is SQVTM and CDR2 is ANQGSEA in the germline V gene. CDR3 protein: CSVEGQTEKSYGYTF.

This chain's CDR3 is CASSEDRGRNQPQHF. The chain couples TRBV7-2 to TRBJ1-5; TCRdb names TRBD1, which stays unverified in the absence of DNA. CDR1 is SGHTA and CDR2 is FQGNSA in the germline V gene. There are 15 residues in the CDR3.

The rearrangement uses TRBV3-1 and TRBJ1-1; TCRdb returns TRBD1, unconfirmable since there is no DNA. The germline CDR1 and CDR2 sequences are LGHDT and YNNKEL (reference sequence). The length of the CDR3 is 16 residues. This CDR3 is CASSQVSTQGVTEAFF.

The chain is built from TRBV30 and TRBJ2-5; the TCRdb call, TRBD1, lacks DNA for checking. This CDR3 region has 13 residues. The germline V gene has CDR1 GTSNPN and CDR2 SVGIG (reference sequence). The CDR3 loop is CAWSGGRVETQYF.

The CDR3 reads CSARVVASDSDTQYF. The chain joins TRBV20-1 to TRBJ2-3; TCRdb selects TRBD2, and the lack of DNA leaves this call unchecked. The V gene's germline CDR1 is DFQATT and CDR2 SNEGSKA (reference sequence). The CDR3 consists of 15 residues.

This rearrangement joins TRBV7-2 to TRBJ2-7; TCRdb outputs TRBD1, but without DNA this stays unchecked. CDR1 is SGHTA, CDR2 FQGNSA, per germline. The CDR3 extends over 14 amino acids. This CDR3 reads CASSPDRGGYEQYF.

This chain joins TRBV5-4 and TRBJ2-7. This CDR3 comprises 13 residues. Germline-derived CDR1 and CDR2 are SGHNT and YYREEE (reference sequence). CDR3 amino acids: CASSPQESYEQYF.

The V and J genes are TRBV6-1 and TRBJ2-7; TCRdb names TRBD1, which stays unverified in the absence of DNA. Looked up from germline, CDR1 is MNHNS and CDR2 is SASEGT. The CDR3 runs to 17 residues. CDR3 residues: CASRGPGQGLPLYEQYF.

The rearrangement uses TRBV28 and TRBJ1-1; the TCRdb call, TRBD1, lacks DNA for checking. Germline CDR1 is MDHEN and CDR2 is SYDVKM. The CDR3 spans 13 residues. CDR3: CASTRQENTEAFF.

The chain joins TRBV28 to TRBJ2-3. Germline values: CDR1 MDHEN, CDR2 SYDVKM. The CDR3 contains 15 residues. The CDR3 sequence: CASSIKLTATDTQYF. The complete variable domain, with remaining parts taken from reference TRBV28 and TRBJ2-3, reads DVKVTQSSRYLVKRTGEKVFLECVQDMDHENMFWYRQDPGLGLRLIYFSYDVKMKEKGDIPEGYSVSREKKERFSLILESASTNQTSMYLCASSIKLTATDTQYFGPGTRLTVL.

This chain links TRBV6-1 with TRBJ1-1; the D call from TCRdb, TRBD1, cannot be confirmed without DNA. Germline V gene lookup returns CDR1 MNHNS and CDR2 SASEGT. This CDR3 has 14 residues. The CDR3 region is CASVTGGLNTEAFF.

The chain employs TRBV3-1 and TRBJ2-1; TCRdb indicates TRBD2, and absent DNA this call remains unverified. The CDR3 sequence is 17 residues long. CDR1 LGHDT and CDR2 YNNKEL come from the germline V gene (reference sequence). This chain's CDR3 is CASSQARRTLSYNEQFF.

V usage is TRBV30 and J usage is TRBJ2-3; as DNA is missing, the TRBD1 call by TCRdb cannot be tested. Germline V gene lookup returns CDR1 GTSNPN and CDR2 SVGIG (reference sequence). The CDR3 has 14 residues. CDR3 amino acids: CAWSGAGSTDTQYF.

The chain combines TRBV28 with TRBJ1-5; TCRdb reports TRBD1, a call that lacks DNA to check it against. The germline V gene encodes CDR1 MDHEN and CDR2 SYDVKM. The CDR3 covers 16 residues. This CDR3 is CASSSLGEGAHQPQHF.

This chain connects TRBV11-2 to TRBJ2-5; as DNA is missing, the TRBD2 call by TCRdb cannot be tested. From germline, CDR1 is SGHAT and CDR2 FQNNGV. The CDR3 spans 16 residues. CDR3 amino acids: CATSSFLAGGQETQYF.

The chain links TRBV7-2 to TRBJ2-1; the TRBD1 assignment by TCRdb is unverifiable without DNA. The CDR3 spans 13 residues. The germline V gene has CDR1 SGHTA and CDR2 FQGNSA. CDR3 loop: CASSSSTGLEQFF. Combining the CDR3 with reference TRBV7-2 and TRBJ2-1 gives the whole variable domain GAGVSQSPSNKVTEKGKDVELRCDPISGHTALYWYRQSLGQGLEFLIYFQGNSAPDKSGLPSDRFSAERTGGSVSTLTIQRTQQEDSAVYLCASSSSTGLEQFFGPGTRLTVL.

V usage is TRBV28 and J usage is TRBJ2-1. The CDR3 spans 13 residues. The V gene's germline CDR1 is MDHEN and CDR2 SYDVKM. CDR3 sequence: CASTDRSYNEQFF. Using reference TRBV28 and TRBJ2-1 for the parts outside the CDR3, the full variable domain is DVKVTQSSRYLVKRTGEKVFLECVQDMDHENMFWYRQDPGLGLRLIYFSYDVKMKEKGDIPEGYSVSREKKERFSLILESASTNQTSMYLCASTDRSYNEQFFGPGTRLTVL.

CDR3 residues: CASSTGWGQPQHF. The chain links TRBV19 to TRBJ1-5; TCRdb outputs TRBD1, but without DNA this stays unchecked. CDR3 length equals 13 residues. From germline, CDR1 is LNHDA and CDR2 SQIVND (reference sequence).

This chain joins TRBV25-1 and TRBJ1-2; TCRdb selects TRBD1, and the lack of DNA leaves this call unchecked. The CDR3 loop spans 16 amino acids. CDR1 is MGHDK and CDR2 is SYGVNS in the germline V gene. CDR3 amino acids: CASSDHRGPSNYGYTF.

The rearrangement links TRBV7-6 to TRBJ2-2; TCRdb outputs TRBD2, but without DNA this stays unchecked. The germline V gene has CDR1 SGHVS and CDR2 FNYEAQ. The CDR3 is 15 amino acids. The CDR3 sequence is CASSPRDFNTGELFF.

The V gene is TRBV19, the J gene TRBJ2-2; the TCRdb D gene call, TRBD1, has no DNA to confirm it. Germline lookup yields CDR1 LNHDA and CDR2 SQIVND (reference sequence). The CDR3 length is 15 residues. The CDR3 region is CASSAGQGNTGELFF.

The gene calls are TRBV12-3 or TRBV12-4 and TRBJ1-1. The CDR3 extends over 12 amino acids. The CDR3 sequence is CATRLGRNEAFF.